The clone carrying this T cell receptor (beta chain) was detected ten times or more. Its cognate antigen is unknown. These data belong to a study of early T cells in non-severe SARS-CoV-2 infection. Findings and caveats of the study: VDJdb matches were skewed toward anti-spike CD8 T cell responses.

The CDR3 loop spans 17 amino acids. The germline gives CDR1 LGHNA, CDR2 YSLEER. V lost 1 base to trimming and J lost 0 bases, with 10 bases between them. MiXCR, run by TCRdb on the 5' RACE reads, gives a single entry per CDR3 protein. The repertoire holds under 60,000 distinct CDR3 sequences, with approximately 9% as singletons. This sample comprised whole blood, obtained at baseline. The sequence was obtained from an adult who was a healthcare worker with PCR-confirmed SARS-CoV-2 infection or an uninfected control (not recorded which). This chain joins TRBV4-3 and TRBJ2-6; D call uncertain. The CDR3 reads CASSQVLRSSGANVLTF. CDR3 in DNA: TGCGCCAGCAGCCAAGTCTTGCGAAGCTCTGGGGCCAACGTCCTGACTTTC.